The 29 T cell receptor beta chains given below trace back to one sample, sequenced in a study of cytomegalovirus exposure and HLA in healthy donors. This PCR relied on a set of 60 Vbeta primers and 13 Jbeta primers. Assay: immunoSEQ multiplex PCR; the TCRdb copy retains only in-frame clones and omits some. This repertoire comprises about 84,000 clones; its ten largest clones make up 0.45% to 0.7%. Sequencing was carried out using PBMCs. These receptors originate from a man aged 45-65 years in good health and CMV-seronegative.

The chain employs TRBV15 and TRBJ2-7, with a tentative D call TRBD1 (6 bases). Trimming left V 1 base short and J 3 bases short, with 10 bases between. This CDR3 is built from 14 residues. Germline loops: CDR1 LNHNV, CDR2 YYDKDF (reference sequence). Here the CDR3 reads CATSRVTGIYEQYF. Written as DNA, the CDR3 is TGTGCCACCAGCAGAGTAACAGGGATCTACGAGCAGTACTTC.

The V and J genes are TRBV6-5 and TRBJ2-7, with a tentative D call TRBD2 (6 bases). The V end was cut by 1 base, the J end by 0 bases, with 7 bases between. Germline V gene data show CDR1 as MNHEY and CDR2 as SVGAGI. The CDR3 sequence is 14 residues long. The CDR3 protein is CASSYLGGSYEQYF. The CDR3 DNA reads as TGTGCCAGCAGTTACTTGGGGGGCTCCTACGAGCAGTACTTC.

This chain connects TRBV6-5 to TRBJ2-5; a possible D gene is TRBD1 (5 bases). Germline lookup yields CDR1 MNHEY and CDR2 SVGAGI. There are 15 residues in the CDR3. The V end lost 2 bases, the J end lost 5 bases, and 15 bases lay between the germline ends. DNA for the CDR3: TGTGCCAGCAGTTACCTGTCGCAGGGCAGGGAGACCCAGTACTTC. This codes for CASSYLSQGRETQYF.

The CDR3 region has the DNA TGTGCCAGCAGCTTAAGCCCCAGCGGGGGGTTCGGGGATACGCAGTATTTT. Translating gives CASSLSPSGGFGDTQYF. The chain combines TRBV7-3 with TRBJ2-3; 9 nucleotides align to TRBD2. The CDR3 has 17 residues. Germline V gene sequence: CDR1 SGHTA, CDR2 FQGTGA. After removal of 1 base from V and 6 bases from J, the junction contained 11 bases not matched to a gene.

J is TRBJ2-1 and V is TRBV2, with D tentatively TRBD1 (6 bases). Per germline, CDR1 SNHLY and CDR2 FYNNEI. Trimming removed 1 base at V and 8 bases at J, with 9 bases between. The CDR3 spans 13 residues. This CDR3 is CASSEVPGDEQFF. The CDR3 nucleotides are TGTGCCAGCAGTGAAGTGCCAGGGGATGAGCAGTTCTTC.

This rearrangement joins TRBV6-5 to TRBJ2-7, with 7 bases lining up with TRBD2. The V gene's germline CDR1 is MNHEY and CDR2 SVGAGI. V shed 4 bases and J 3 bases; nucleotides not matched to a gene: 0. The CDR3 is 12 residues long. CDR3 coding DNA: TGTGCCAGCAGTTCTAGCGGCTACGAGCAGTACTTC. As protein: CASSSSGYEQYF.

CDR3 residues: CASSISEGRQPQHF. The CDR3 coding sequence is TGTGCCAGTAGTATTTCGGAGGGGAGGCAGCCCCAGCATTTT. The genes are TRBV19 and TRBJ1-5, with a weak D call TRBD1 (5 bases). Germline V gene data show CDR1 as LNHDA and CDR2 as SQIVND (reference sequence). V was trimmed by 3 bases and J by 7 bases, leaving 13 bases between them. The CDR3 consists of 14 residues.

The genes are TRBV6-6 and TRBJ1-1; 10 bases are a match to TRBD1. Germline-derived CDR1 and CDR2 are MNHNY and SVGAGI (reference sequence). V was pared by 1 base and J by 4 bases, with 3 bases of the junction left unmatched. CDR3 size: 15 residues. As DNA, the CDR3 is TGTGCCAGCAGTTACTTGACAGGGGGCCGCACTGAAGCTTTCTTT. It codes for CASSYLTGGRTEAFF.

This chain links TRBV30 with TRBJ1-3, with D possibly being TRBD1 (5 bases). Trimming cost V 4 bases and J 0 bases, with 13 bases left between them. Germline V lookup: CDR1 GTSNPN, CDR2 SVGIG (reference sequence). The CDR3 loop spans 15 amino acids. CDR3 residues: CAWTEGRRSGNTIYF. The CDR3 DNA reads TGTGCCTGGACGGAGGGACGTCGCTCTGGAAACACCATATATTTT.

The chain links TRBV5-4 to TRBJ2-1; 11 bases map to TRBD1. The CDR3 runs 15 residues. Germline V CDR1 and CDR2: SGHNT, YYREEE (reference sequence). V lost 4 bases to trimming and J lost 6 bases; unmatched junction nucleotides: 6. The CDR3 coding sequence is TGTGCCAGCAGCCGCGGACAGGGGGCCTCCAATGAGCAGTTCTTC. Protein sequence: CASSRGQGASNEQFF.

As to this clone: One end of the junction is discordant with germline, which a read error may explain. The rearrangement links TRBV6-5 to TRBJ2-2, with TRBD2 matching 7 bases. The length of the CDR3 is 15 residues. The V gene's germline CDR1 is MNHEY and CDR2 SVGAGI. Here the CDR3 DNA reads TGTGCCAGCAGTTACTCGGGGGGGTCGGCCGGAGAGCTGTTTTTT. This translates into CASSYSGGSAGELFF.

The gene calls are TRBV4-1 and TRBJ1-4, with 7 bases matching TRBD1. The CDR3 length is 17 residues. Trimming took 6 bases from V and 2 from J; bases not matched to a gene: 12. In germline, CDR1 is MGHRA, CDR2 YSYEKL. This CDR3 reads CASREGRGGQTNEKLFF. The DNA of the CDR3 is TGCGCCAGCAGGGAGGGACGAGGGGGACAGACTAATGAAAAACTGTTTTTT.

The chain recombines TRBV10-3 with TRBJ1-5; D not resolved. V lost 5 bases and J lost 2, with 10 bases in between. The CDR3 contains 14 residues. CDR1 is ENHRY and CDR2 is SYGVKD in the germline V gene. CDR3: CAISPEQGNQPQHF. The CDR3 DNA reads as TGTGCCATCAGTCCTGAGCAGGGCAATCAGCCCCAGCATTTT.

CDR3 amino acids: CASSVGIDSQNTGELFF. CDR3 sequence (DNA): TGTGCCAGCAGCGTAGGAATTGACAGCCAGAACACCGGGGAGCTGTTTTTT. The J gene is TRBJ2-2, the V gene TRBV9; TRBD1 might be the D (5 bases). The V gene's germline CDR1 is SGDLS and CDR2 YYNGEE. CDR3 length: 17 amino acids. Trimming took off 0 bases at V and 1 base at J, with 13 bases between the two ends.

The CDR3 nucleotides are TGTGCCAGCAGCTTATTACAGGGCTTCCAAGAGACCCAGTACTTC. Protein product: CASSLLQGFQETQYF. The gene calls are TRBV7-8 and TRBJ2-5; TRBD1 might be the D (6 bases). V was trimmed by 2 bases and J by 1 base, leaving 11 bases between them. The CDR3 runs 15 residues. Germline CDR1 is SGHVS and CDR2 is FQNEAQ.

This chain uses TRBV7-9 with TRBJ1-1, with a weak D call TRBD1 (5 bases). CDR1 and CDR2 from the germline V gene are SEHNR and FQNEAQ (reference sequence). The CDR3 runs 13 residues. Trimming stripped 3 bases from V and 5 bases from J, with 10 bases between. As DNA, the CDR3 is TGTGCCAGCAGCTTCCAGGGCAGGACTGAAGCTTTCTTT. The encoded protein is CASSFQGRTEAFF.

CDR3 DNA: TGTGCCAGCAGGATAACAGGTTCCTACGAGCAGTACTTC. This encodes CASRITGSYEQYF. This sequence joins TRBV6-5 and TRBJ2-7; a possible D gene is TRBD1 (5 bases). CDR3 length equals 13 residues. With 6 bases removed from V and 1 base from J, the gap between germline ends came to 10 bases. From germline, CDR1 is MNHEY and CDR2 SVGAGI.

This chain joins TRBV4-1 and TRBJ1-2, with D unresolved. The CDR3 spans 16 residues. V gave up 0 bases and J gave up 3 bases, with 14 bases separating them. The V gene's germline CDR1 is MGHRA and CDR2 YSYEKL. The CDR3 protein is CASSQDATLLYYGYTF. In DNA form, the CDR3 reads TGCGCCAGCAGCCAAGATGCCACCTTACTTTACTATGGCTACACCTTC.

This sequence joins TRBV5-1 and TRBJ2-5, with D unresolved. From germline, CDR1 is SGHRS and CDR2 YFSETQ. Trimming left V 5 bases short and J 2 bases short, with 16 bases between. This CDR3 comprises 15 residues. The CDR3 is CASRPFAVTQETQYF. The CDR3 region has the DNA TGCGCCAGCAGACCATTCGCAGTGACACAAGAGACCCAGTACTTC.

This rearrangement joins TRBV7-8 to TRBJ2-5; TRBD1 or TRBD2 may be the D gene (5 bases each). The J call may be incorrect, as the DNA end agrees better with TRBJ2-7. The CDR3 extends over 14 amino acids. The germline gives CDR1 SGHVS, CDR2 FQNEAQ. CDR3 sequence: CASSLEVGAYEQYF. The CDR3 DNA reads as TGTGCCAGCAGCTTAGAAGTGGGGGCCTACGAGCAGTACTTC.

This CDR3 reads CASSLATGGGTEAFF. The CDR3 DNA follows: TGTGCCAGCTCACTAGCGACAGGGGGTGGAACTGAAGCTTTCTTT. The chain joins TRBV18 to TRBJ1-1; 9 nucleotides line up with TRBD1. The CDR3 covers 15 residues. V lost 4 bases and J lost 5; bases outside the gene matches: 8. The germline V gene has CDR1 KGHSH and CDR2 LQKENI. The variable domain in full, completed from reference TRBV18 and TRBJ1-1, reads NAGVMQNPRHLVRRRGQEARLRCSPMKGHSHVYWYRQLPEEGLKFMVYLQKENIIDESGMPKERFSAEFPKEGPSILRIQQVVRGDSAAYFCASSLATGGGTEAFFGQGTRLTVV.

This chain links TRBV7-3 with TRBJ2-1; no clear D. The CDR3 length is 12 residues. Trimming cost V 4 bases and J 6 bases, with 7 bases left between them. Per germline, CDR1 SGHTA and CDR2 FQGTGA. As DNA, the CDR3 is TGTGCCAGCAGCTCCCTTGTCAATGAGCAGTTCTTC. Translated: CASSSLVNEQFF.

Comments on this clone: At one end, the junction sequence differs from germline, possibly due to a read error. This sequence joins TRBV6-1 and TRBJ2-7, with 10 bases aligning to TRBD1. The germline gives CDR1 MNHNS, CDR2 SASEGT. The CDR3 has 16 amino acids. The CDR3 sequence is CASSQALTGGPYEQYF. For the CDR3, the DNA is TGTGCCAGCAGTCAAGCCCTGACAGGGGGCCCCTACGAGCAGTACTTC.

This chain links TRBV2 with TRBJ2-1; 12 nucleotides agree with TRBD2. The CDR3 length is 15 residues. The V and J ends lost 6 bases and 7 bases, in that order; junction bases with no gene match: 7. CDR1 and CDR2 (germline): SNHLY, FYNNEI. The CDR3 loop is CASRPRTSGVNEQFF. The CDR3, as DNA: TGTGCCAGCAGACCCCGGACTAGCGGGGTGAATGAGCAGTTCTTC.

V and J are TRBV4-3 and TRBJ2-2; D may be TRBD1 (6 bases). Looked up from germline, CDR1 is LGHNA and CDR2 is YSLEER. V was cut by 4 bases and J by 0 bases, with 15 bases left in between. The CDR3 contains 17 residues. The CDR3 nucleotides read TGCGCCAGCAGCCCACGAGCCAGGGGCTCGAACACCGGGGAGCTGTTTTTT. Protein product: CASSPRARGSNTGELFF.

The chain recombines TRBV6-5 with TRBJ2-7; maybe TRBD1 (6 bases). V lost 6 bases, J lost 1 base, and 16 bases lay in between. Germline V gene lookup returns CDR1 MNHEY and CDR2 SVGAGI. The CDR3 length is 15 residues. CDR3: CASRLGGGWSYEQYF. CDR3 nucleotides: TGTGCCAGCAGGTTAGGTGGGGGCTGGTCCTACGAGCAGTACTTC.

Written as DNA, the CDR3 is TGTGCCAGCAGCGTAGCTACGACAGGTACAGATACGCAGTATTTT. This translates into CASSVATTGTDTQYF. V usage is TRBV9 and J usage is TRBJ2-3; maybe TRBD1 (6 bases). V was shortened by 0 bases and J by 3 bases, with 11 bases between the two germline ends. In germline, CDR1 is SGDLS, CDR2 YYNGEE. The CDR3 covers 15 residues.

The chain links TRBV5-4 to TRBJ2-1; 10 bases map to TRBD1. Per germline, CDR1 SGHNT and CDR2 YYREEE (reference sequence). This CDR3 is 16 amino acids long. J was trimmed by 8 bases and V by 4 bases; bases with no gene match: 12. DNA of the CDR3: TGTGCCAGCAGCCCCGCTGGGGACAGGGGAAGGGATGAGCAGTTCTTC. It is translated as CASSPAGDRGRDEQFF.

The chain links TRBV5-1 to TRBJ2-5, with TRBD1 identical over 10 bases. Germline V gene data show CDR1 as SGHRS and CDR2 as YFSETQ. The CDR3 extends over 14 amino acids. The junction had 3 bases not matched to a gene; V was cut back by 5 bases and J by 2 bases. The CDR3 DNA reads TGCGCCAGCAGGACAGGGGGCGTTCAAGAGACCCAGTACTTC. It yields the protein CASRTGGVQETQYF.